The clone carrying this TCR beta chain was detected only once. The data were produced by immunoSEQ multiplex PCR, yet TCRdb's version contains in-frame clones alone and is incomplete. The data contain 9,000 to 10,000 clones, 74% of them seen just once; the ten biggest clones take up roughly 23%. The sample originates from a study of T cells after somatic rescue of genetic block. Germline CDR1 is ENHRY and CDR2 is SYGVKD. V lost 6 bases to trimming and J lost 8 bases; unmatched junction nucleotides: 10. CDR3 size: 15 residues. The sequence was obtained from a boy between 5 and 17 years old. V and J are TRBV10-3 and TRBJ2-1; 10 bases line up with TRBD1. Specimen: peripheral blood mononuclear cells (PBMCs). Written as DNA, the CDR3 is TGTGCCATCAGCGCTGGACAGGGGGGGTACGATGAGCAGTTCTTC. Its translation is CAISAGQGGYDEQFF.